The rows below give T cell receptor beta chains drawn from one sample of a study of T cells after yellow fever vaccination. TCRdb reprocessed the 5' RACE reads with MiXCR, giving one entry per CDR3 protein. The sample has some 400,000 distinct CDR3 sequences; 15% to 20% are singletons. The specimen was PBMCs, collected before the yellow fever booster vaccination. These receptors all come from a man in his late teens or twenties who received the YFV17D yellow fever vaccine. CDR3s include the opening cysteine and the closing phenylalanine or tryptophan. Each record gives: V gene, D gene, clone size, CDR3 length, J gene, CDR3 DNA, CDR3 protein. The D gene is left open where the match is weak. The size entry is marked missing in some rows and otherwise reads once, few, many or a size class.

TRBV27,NA,few,15,TRBJ2-7,TGTGCCAGCAGTTTCCGGAGACAGGCTTCTTACGAGCAGTACTTC,CASSFRRQASYEQYF
TRBV24-1,NA,few,12,TRBJ1-1,TGTGCCACCAGTGATCCCAACACTGAAGCTTTCTTT,CATSDPNTEAFF
TRBV5-1,TRBD1,NA,14,TRBJ2-1,TGCGCCAGCAGCTCGGACAGGGAAGGGAATGAGCAGTTCTTC,CASSSDREGNEQFF
TRBV7-2,NA,NA,13,TRBJ2-7,TGTGCCAGCAGCGCCGGGACCCTTGGCGAGCAGTACTTC,CASSAGTLGEQYF
TRBV7-2,NA,NA,13,TRBJ1-2,TGTGCCAGCAGCTTAATGGGTTTTGATCCCTACACCTTC,CASSLMGFDPYTF
TRBV2,NA,NA,11,TRBJ1-1,TGTGCCAGCAGACAGGGAAGAGAAGCTTTCTTT,CASRQGREAFF
TRBV7-2,TRBD2,few,16,TRBJ2-7,TGTGCCAGCAGCCCCCGGGGACTAGCGGGGGGGCAAGAGCAGTACTTC,CASSPRGLAGGQEQYF
TRBV4-3,NA,NA,16,TRBJ2-2,TGCGCCAGCAGCCAAGATGGCAGGGCATGGACCGGGGAGCTGTTTTTT,CASSQDGRAWTGELFF
TRBV7-6,TRBD1,NA,15,TRBJ2-5,TGTGCCAGCAGCGCCTCGGACAGGGGGCATGAGACCCAGTACTTC,CASSASDRGHETQYF
TRBV5-1,NA,few,17,TRBJ2-3,TGCGCCAGCAGCTTGGTCGGCCTCCGAGACGGCACAGATACGCAGTATTTT,CASSLVGLRDGTDTQYF
TRBV11-2,TRBD2,NA,17,TRBJ2-3,TGTGCCAGCAGCTTAGGGGAAGCGGGGGGGAGCACAGATACGCAGTATTTT,CASSLGEAGGSTDTQYF
TRBV3-1,TRBD2,few,16,TRBJ2-3,TGTGCCAGCAGCCAACCTACTAGCGGGGGGGCAGATACGCAGTATTTT,CASSQPTSGGADTQYF
TRBV29-1,TRBD1,NA,17,TRBJ1-2,TGCAGCGTTGAAGAGCCCGCCGGGGACAGTTCTAACTATGGCTACACCTTC,CSVEEPAGDSSNYGYTF
TRBV20-1,NA,NA,13,TRBJ1-6,TGCAGTGCCGGGTCCCGGGGTCGGTCACCCCTCCACTTT,CSAGSRGRSPLHF
TRBV6-5,TRBD2,few,15,TRBJ2-3,TGTGCCAGCAGTTACCGTAGCGGGGGTGGAGATACGCAGTATTTT,CASSYRSGGGDTQYF
TRBV20-1,NA,few,14,TRBJ1-1,TGCAGTGCTAAGGATGCGACCGTGAACACTGAAGCTTTCTTT,CSAKDATVNTEAFF
TRBV4-2,TRBD1,few,15,TRBJ2-3,TGTGCCAGCAGCCGTGACAGGGTGGGGACAGATACGCAGTATTTT,CASSRDRVGTDTQYF
TRBV3-1,TRBD2,few,15,TRBJ2-5,TGTGCCAGCACCGTAGTGGGACTAGCCGCGGGGACCCAGTACTTC,CASTVVGLAAGTQYF
TRBV10-3,NA,many,11,TRBJ1-2,TGTGCCATCAGTGAAAGCTATGGCTACACCTTC,CAISESYGYTF
TRBV6-5,NA,NA,14,TRBJ2-3,TGTGCCAGCACCACCCTAGGGACGGGAGATACGCAGTATTTT,CASTTLGTGDTQYF
TRBV4-1,TRBD2,few,14,TRBJ2-2,TGCGCCAGCAGCCCAAGACTAGCGTCCGGGGAGCTGTTTTTT,CASSPRLASGELFF
TRBV12-3/TRBV12-4,NA,NA,13,TRBJ1-1,TGTGCCAGCAGCTCCCCAGGGTCTACTGAAGCTTTCTTT,CASSSPGSTEAFF
TRBV10-2,NA,NA,14,TRBJ1-2,TGCGCCAGCAGTTCTCGGTTGGCTAACTATGGCTACACCTTC,CASSSRLANYGYTF
TRBV6-6,TRBD1,few,14,TRBJ2-1,TGTGCCAGCAGTGACAGGGGGCAAGGTAATGAGCAGTTCTTC,CASSDRGQGNEQFF
TRBV20-1,NA,many,11,TRBJ2-3,TGCAGTGCTAGTTCGGGGGATACGCAGTATTTT,CSASSGDTQYF
TRBV4-3,NA,NA,14,TRBJ1-1,TGCGCCAGCAGCCAAGGCGGCCCGAGGACTGAAGCTTTCTTT,CASSQGGPRTEAFF
TRBV4-1,TRBD2,NA,18,TRBJ2-1,TGCGCCAGCAGCCAAGATCAGACTAGCGGGGGTATCAGTTATGAGCAGTTCTTC,CASSQDQTSGGISYEQFF
TRBV24-1,NA,few,13,TRBJ2-5,TGTGCCAACAGTGATTTATACCAAGAGACCCAGTACTTC,CANSDLYQETQYF
TRBV28,NA,NA,15,TRBJ1-4,TGTGCCAGCAGTTTTTTGACGATTCGTAATGAAAAACTGTTTTTT,CASSFLTIRNEKLFF
TRBV28,TRBD2,NA,14,TRBJ2-3,TGTGCCAGCCAAGTAGCGGGGGGGCCAGATACGCAGTATTTT,CASQVAGGPDTQYF
TRBV19,NA,few,11,TRBJ2-1,TGTGCCAGTAAATGGGGTGGTGAGCAGTTCTTC,CASKWGGEQFF
TRBV5-1,TRBD2,few,15,TRBJ2-1,TGCGCCAGCAGCTTGGAGGCTAGCGGGGGAGATGAGCAGTTCTTC,CASSLEASGGDEQFF
TRBV20-1,NA,NA,13,TRBJ2-5,TGCAGTGCTAGTTCGATCTCACAAGAGACCCAGTACTTC,CSASSISQETQYF
TRBV30,TRBD1,NA,14,TRBJ2-7,TGTGCCTGGAGCTGGGGACAGGGGGGCTACGAGCAGTACTTC,CAWSWGQGGYEQYF
TRBV6-5,TRBD1,many,16,TRBJ1-6,TGTGCCAGCAGACGGACAGGGGGATCCTATAATTCACCCCTCCACTTT,CASRRTGGSYNSPLHF
TRBV4-1,NA,few,16,TRBJ1-6,TGCGCCAGCAGCCTAGCAGGTCAGGGTGGTAATTCACCCCTCCACTTT,CASSLAGQGGNSPLHF
TRBV20-1,NA,NA,12,TRBJ2-7,TGCAGTGCTACATTATCAGGGGACGAGCAGTACTTC,CSATLSGDEQYF
TRBV4-3,NA,few,17,TRBJ2-4,TGCGCCAGCAGCCAAGATCTAGGGGGAACAGTACACAACATTCAGTACTTC,CASSQDLGGTVHNIQYF
TRBV10-3,NA,few,12,TRBJ2-7,TGTGCCATCAGGACAGGCGGTCTCGAGCAGTACTTC,CAIRTGGLEQYF
TRBV6-5,TRBD2,NA,15,TRBJ2-1,TGTGCCAGCAGGCTAACGGCGGGGACTAGCGGCGAGCAGTTCTTC,CASRLTAGTSGEQFF
TRBV4-3,NA,few,20,TRBJ2-2,TGCGCCAGCAGCCAAGATGTTCATGTGGGGGCTCGTGGGGGCACCGGGGAGCTGTTTTTT,CASSQDVHVGARGGTGELFF
TRBV7-6,NA,NA,14,TRBJ2-3,TGTGCCAGCAGCCACCGTGGAAACACAGATACGCAGTATTTT,CASSHRGNTDTQYF
TRBV12-3/TRBV12-4,TRBD1,few,16,TRBJ2-7,TGTGCCAGCAGCCCCAAGTCCGGGACAGGGAGAATTGAGCAGTACTTC,CASSPKSGTGRIEQYF
TRBV7-2,NA,NA,13,TRBJ2-1,TGTGCCAGCAGCTGGCTGGGGGACCCTGAGCAGTTCTTC,CASSWLGDPEQFF
TRBV6-2/TRBV6-3,NA,few,12,TRBJ1-1,TGTGCCAGCAGCATCAGGGGAAGGGAAGCTTTCTTT,CASSIRGREAFF
TRBV24-1,NA,few,15,TRBJ2-1,TGTGCCACCAGTGATACCTCCCTAGTAGGAAATGAGCAGTTCTTC,CATSDTSLVGNEQFF
TRBV12-3/TRBV12-4,NA,many,10,TRBJ2-1,TGTGCCAGCAGTTTAAATGAGCAGTTCTTC,CASSLNEQFF
TRBV4-3,NA,NA,16,TRBJ1-2,TGCGCCAGCAGCCAAGATAGGTGGCAGGGCGACTATGGCTACACCTTC,CASSQDRWQGDYGYTF
TRBV7-2,NA,few,14,TRBJ1-1,TGTGCCAGCAGCTTAGGTCCGGAGAACACTGAAGCTTTCTTT,CASSLGPENTEAFF
TRBV24-1,NA,few,15,TRBJ2-3,TGTGCCACCAGTGATGTAGGGAACGGGCCAGATACGCAGTATTTT,CATSDVGNGPDTQYF